The 16 T cell receptor beta chains reported below all come from one sample, sequenced in a study of sequential checkpoint blockade in melanoma. This sample's treatment: randomized to nivolumab then ipilimumab (arm A) or the reverse (arm B). Generated by immunoSEQ multiplex PCR, the TCRdb table keeps only in-frame clones and is missing some. Of some 18,000 clones in the sample, more than 25% were seen once. Sequenced material: tumor tissue (inferred from file names), taken from a patient given nivolumab and ipilimumab in sequence. These receptors originate from a human donor with melanoma.

The chain is built from TRBV6-8 and TRBJ1-2, with 8 bases identical to TRBD1. The germline CDR1 and CDR2 sequences are MNHGY and SAAAGT. With V trimmed by 1 base and J by 2 bases, 6 bases remained unmatched. The CDR3 totals 16 residues. The chain's CDR3 is CASSYWGRGRNYGYTF. CDR3 nucleotide sequence: TGTGCCAGCAGTTACTGGGGCAGGGGGCGAAACTATGGCTACACCTTC.

This clone was detected a few times. This chain joins TRBV15 and TRBJ2-1; 11 positions agree with TRBD1. Trimming took 4 bases from V and 10 from J; bases not matched to a gene: 12. The length of the CDR3 is 16 residues. CDR1 and CDR2 (germline): LNHNV, YYDKDF (reference sequence). The CDR3 nucleotides read TGTGCCACCAGCAAAACCCGGGACAGGGGGTTCGAAGAGCAGTTCTTC. Translated, it gives CATSKTRDRGFEEQFF.

This clone was found a few times. The CDR3 nucleotides read TGCGCCAGCAGCCTATTTCATGGAAATCCGAACTCCTACAATGAGCAGTTCTTC. Encoded protein: CASSLFHGNPNSYNEQFF. This chain uses TRBV4-1 with TRBJ2-1; D is undetermined. The CDR3 is 18 amino acids. Germline V gene sequence: CDR1 MGHRA, CDR2 YSYEKL. V lost 4 bases and J 0 bases, leaving 19 bases between the germline ends.

Only a few counts were recorded for this clone. The genes are TRBV6-1 and TRBJ2-7; either TRBD1 or TRBD2 may supply D (5 bases each). Germline loops: CDR1 MNHNS, CDR2 SASEGT. The V end was cut by 1 base, the J end by 10 bases, with 20 bases between. The CDR3 is 15 residues long. The CDR3 region is CASSEGPGRTSDQYF. The CDR3 coding sequence is TGTGCCAGCAGTGAAGGGCCGGGACGGACCTCCGATCAGTACTTC.

This chain joins TRBV11-3 and TRBJ2-1, with 9 positions matching TRBD2. This CDR3 has 17 amino acids. V was pared by 2 bases and J by 4 bases, with 9 bases of the junction left unmatched. CDR1 is SGHNT, CDR2 YENEEA, per germline. CDR3 in amino acids: CASSLSGLRGGYNEQFF. In DNA form, the CDR3 reads TGTGCCAGCAGCTTATCTGGGTTGCGGGGGGGGTACAATGAGCAGTTCTTC.

The sample holds many counts of this clone. The V and J genes are TRBV11-3 and TRBJ1-4; no definite D call. Germline values: CDR1 SGHNT, CDR2 YENEEA. The CDR3 totals 14 residues. V was clipped by 5 bases and J by 3 bases, with 10 bases between them. The CDR3 DNA reads as TGTGCCAGCAGCCAAAGAGGACCTAATGAAAAACTGTTTTTT. Amino acids: CASSQRGPNEKLFF.

V and J are TRBV7-6 and TRBJ2-5, with TRBD2 matching 9 bases. J was trimmed by 1 base and V by 5 bases; bases with no gene match: 2. The CDR3 covers 14 residues. From germline, CDR1 is SGHVS and CDR2 FNYEAQ. CDR3 sequence: CASSATSGQETQYF. CDR3 coding DNA: TGTGCCAGCAGCGCGACTAGCGGCCAAGAGACCCAGTACTTC.

A few counts support this clone. The chain carries TRBV6-8 and TRBJ2-1, with 11 bases lining up with TRBD1. The germline gives CDR1 MNHGY, CDR2 SAAAGT. V lost 10 bases, J lost 5 bases, and 13 bases stayed unmatched. There are 16 residues in the CDR3. CDR3 sequence (DNA): TGTGCCATCAGCAAAGGGACAGGGGGTGTCAACAATGAGCAGTTCTTC. This encodes CAISKGTGGVNNEQFF.

This clone was picked up a small number of times. This chain uses TRBV19 with TRBJ1-4; a weak D match, TRBD1 (5 bases). CDR1 LNHDA and CDR2 SQIVND come from the germline V gene (reference sequence). The CDR3 has 16 residues. Deletions cut 3 bases from V and 3 bases from J, with 14 bases between. CDR3 sequence (DNA): TGTGCCAGTAGTATTTCCCAAGGGGTGGCTAATGAAAAACTGTTTTTT. Its translation is CASSISQGVANEKLFF.

V is TRBV6-8 and J is TRBJ2-7, with D perhaps given as TRBD1 or TRBD2 (6 bases each). The V end was cut by 0 bases, the J end by 2 bases, with 11 bases between. This CDR3 comprises 15 residues. From germline, CDR1 is MNHGY and CDR2 SAAAGT. CDR3 residues: CASSYSGGQTYEQYF. Written as DNA, the CDR3 is TGTGCCAGCAGTTACTCAGGGGGGCAAACCTACGAGCAGTACTTC.

The J gene is TRBJ1-5, the V gene TRBV18; maybe TRBD1 (5 bases). The V end was cut by 10 bases, the J end by 4 bases, with 11 bases between. Per germline, CDR1 KGHSH and CDR2 LQKENI. The CDR3 contains 12 residues. CDR3 residues: CATRDSNQPQHF. For the CDR3, the DNA is TGTGCCACCAGGGATTCTAATCAGCCCCAGCATTTT.

This clone was seen only a few times. This chain uses TRBV11-3 with TRBJ2-3; 8 positions agree with TRBD1. Trimming removed 4 bases from V and 3 bases from J; junction bases left unmatched: 9. The CDR3 extends over 16 amino acids. The germline V gene encodes CDR1 SGHNT and CDR2 YENEEA. CDR3: CASSWGDRYLTDTQYF. Here the CDR3 DNA reads TGTGCCAGCAGCTGGGGGGACAGGTACCTTACAGATACGCAGTATTTT. Looking up the rest from reference TRBV11-3 and TRBJ2-3 gives the full variable domain: EAGVVQSPRYKIIEKKQPVAFWCNPISGHNTLYWYLQNLGQGPELLIRYENEEAVDDSQLPKDRFSAERLKGVDSTLKIQPAELGDSAVYLCASSWGDRYLTDTQYFGPGTRLTVL.

This clone appeared many times. The chain has TRBV11-3 and TRBJ2-4, with D tentatively TRBD1 (6 bases). V dropped 1 base and J dropped 0 bases, with 22 bases sitting between them. The CDR3 sequence is 20 residues long. CDR1 is SGHNT, CDR2 YENEEA, per germline. The CDR3 region is CASSLVRDTNPRAAKNIQYF. CDR3 sequence (DNA): TGTGCCAGCAGCTTAGTTAGGGACACCAACCCCAGAGCAGCCAAAAACATTCAGTACTTC.

This clone has a count of ten or more. This chain uses TRBV11-3 with TRBJ1-4, with D possibly TRBD1 on 6 matching bases. Germline V gives CDR1 SGHNT, CDR2 YENEEA. CDR3 length: 15 residues. With 4 bases removed from V and 8 bases from J, the gap between germline ends came to 17 bases. The CDR3 sequence is CASSSPGHAGEKLFF. DNA of the CDR3: TGTGCCAGCAGCTCCCCGGGACACGCGGGGGAAAAACTGTTTTTT.

The sample holds a few counts of this clone. The chain employs TRBV6-8 and TRBJ2-7; D unclear. Germline assignment: CDR1 MNHGY and CDR2 SAAAGT. V lost 0 bases to trimming and J lost 5 bases, with 14 bases between them. This CDR3 is built from 15 residues. CDR3 sequence (DNA): TGTGCCAGCAGTTACTCGACATCAAGCTGGCACGAGCAGTACTTC. It encodes CASSYSTSSWHEQYF.

This clone has just a few counts. The chain couples TRBV28 to TRBJ2-1, with a tentative D call TRBD2 (6 bases). The CDR3 is 16 residues long. Trimming removed 4 bases from V and 7 bases from J, with 20 bases in between. The germline V gene has CDR1 MDHEN and CDR2 SYDVKM. The CDR3 region has the DNA TGTGCCAGCAGTTCCAAGGGACTCCTCCTGGGGAATGAGCAGTTCTTC. Translated, it gives CASSSKGLLLGNEQFF.